This T cell receptor beta chain was recorded in a study of blood T cell repertoires in COVID-19. At the level of the study: Sources were T cells, B-cell-depleted T cells, or PBMCs; the material itself was cDNA or gDNA.

Germline values: CDR1 MNHEY, CDR2 SMNVEV (reference sequence). V lost 6 bases to trimming and J lost 6 bases; unmatched junction nucleotides: 7. The CDR3 has 14 amino acids. As handled by the study authors: Amplification of reference gene primers provided the estimated nucleated cell counts. Data came from immunoSEQ multiplex PCR; TCRdb stores just in-frame clones and leaves some out. V and J calls and clone size are copied from that table; D and trimming were computed from the DNA. The sample carries approximately 76,000 clones, 88% recorded once. This sequence was found in a human donor in a cohort sampled during active COVID-19. The gene calls are TRBV27 and TRBJ1-1; TRBD1 aligns across 10 bases. Sequences were obtained from peripheral blood. CDR3 amino acids: CASRRQGAGSEAFF. CDR3 nucleotide sequence: TGTGCCAGCAGGAGACAGGGGGCCGGTTCTGAAGCTTTCTTT.